Described below is a single T cell receptor beta chain sequence and its context. Its specificity is not known. With a J-beta primer mix and a sample-barcoded 5' primer, a second PCR ran roughly 6 to 11 cycles. Via MiXCR, TCRdb re-called the 5' RACE reads, giving one row per CDR3 protein. The sample shows just under 750,000 distinct CDR3 sequences, 20% to 25% of them seen only once. V lost 3 bases to trimming and J lost 3 bases; unmatched junction nucleotides: 7. The CDR3 contains 16 residues. This sample was included in a study of blood T cells in healthy people across ages. Study-level findings and limits: Fewer expanded clones and more diversity marked long-lived versus aged donors.

The chain uses TRBV12-3 or TRBV12-4 and TRBJ2-5; 10 nucleotides line up with TRBD2. The sequencing input was blood. This clonotype was sampled from a man in his 70s in good health. CDR3 coding DNA: TGTGCCAGCAGTTTCTGGTCTAGCGGGGGAAAAGAGACCCAGTACTTC. It yields the protein CASSFWSSGGKETQYF.